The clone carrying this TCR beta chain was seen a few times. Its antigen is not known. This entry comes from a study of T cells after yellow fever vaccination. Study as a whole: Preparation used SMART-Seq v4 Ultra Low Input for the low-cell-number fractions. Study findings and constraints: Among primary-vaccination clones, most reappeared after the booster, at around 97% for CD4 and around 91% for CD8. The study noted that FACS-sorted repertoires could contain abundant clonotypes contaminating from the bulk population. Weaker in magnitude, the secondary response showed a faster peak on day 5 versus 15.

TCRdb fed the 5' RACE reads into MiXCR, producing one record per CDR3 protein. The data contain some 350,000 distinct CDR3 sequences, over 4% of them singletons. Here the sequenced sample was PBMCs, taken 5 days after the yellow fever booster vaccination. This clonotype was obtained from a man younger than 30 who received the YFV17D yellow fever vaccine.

This chain's CDR3 is CASSFDVGQMNTEAFF. In DNA form, the CDR3 reads TGCGCCAGCAGCTTTGACGTGGGGCAGATGAACACTGAAGCTTTCTTT. The chain recombines TRBV5-1 with TRBJ1-1, with a possible D match to TRBD1 (5 bases). The CDR3 runs 16 residues. V lost 2 bases and J lost 0, with 14 bases in between. Germline V gene sequence: CDR1 SGHRS, CDR2 YFSETQ.